Reported below is one T cell receptor (beta chain). Its antigen is undetermined. Germline V lookup: CDR1 SQVTM, CDR2 ANQGSEA. The V and J ends lost 7 bases and 3 bases respectively, with 9 bases between them. The CDR3 spans 11 residues. Unique molecular identifiers featured in how the TCRbeta library was prepared. TCRdb reprocessed the PCR reads with MiXCR, giving one entry per CDR3 protein. This table has a few hundred thousand distinct CDR3 sequences, roughly 24% appearing once. This record comes from a study of T-cell reconstitution after alpha-beta-depleted transplantation in children. Findings of the study overall: Several patients had high TCRbeta diversity at day 60; it came from surviving recipient T cells and thymic progenitors. There were reportedly several hundred expanded graft clones from which alpha-beta T cells came about two months after transplant. By one year post-transplant, T-cell counts and diversity largely arose from T cells that were newly produced.

This sequence joins TRBV29-1 and TRBJ1-1; possibly TRBD1 for D (5 bases). The starting material was PBMCs, obtained before TCRalphabeta/CD19-depleted stem cell transplant. The sequence derives from a girl aged 2 to 9 with Fanconi anemia, due to receive a stem cell transplant. Here the CDR3 reads CSDKTDTEAFF. CDR3 nucleotide sequence: TGCAGCGACAAGACAGACACTGAAGCTTTCTTT.